This record covers a single TCR beta chain. The method was immunoSEQ multiplex PCR; TCRdb's version includes in-frame clones alone and lacks a portion of them. Of approximately 170,000 clones in the sample, 85% to 95% were seen once. This record belongs to a study of control samples from healthy donors and cancer patients. There are 15 residues in the CDR3. The ends were cut back, 1 base at V and 4 bases at J, with 10 bases in the middle. The germline V gene encodes CDR1 KGHDR and CDR2 SFDVKD. The sequence was obtained from a man aged 25-45 years in good health. This chain joins TRBV24-1 and TRBJ2-1; no definite D call. The specimen sequenced was blood. The CDR3 coding sequence is TGTGCCACCAGTGATTTCCGGGCCGAATACAATGAGCAGTTCTTC. It yields the protein CATSDFRAEYNEQFF.